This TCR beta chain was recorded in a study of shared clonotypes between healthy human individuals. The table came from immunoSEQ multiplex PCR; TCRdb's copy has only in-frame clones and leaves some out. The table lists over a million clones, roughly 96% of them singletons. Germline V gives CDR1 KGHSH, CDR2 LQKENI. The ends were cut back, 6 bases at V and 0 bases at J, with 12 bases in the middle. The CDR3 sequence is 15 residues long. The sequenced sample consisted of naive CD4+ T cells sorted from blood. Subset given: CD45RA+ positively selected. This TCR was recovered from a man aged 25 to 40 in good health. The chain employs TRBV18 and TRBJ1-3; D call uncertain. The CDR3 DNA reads TGTGCCAGCTCCACGAGAGCTTACTCTGGAAACACCATATATTTT. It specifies CASSTRAYSGNTIYF.